This T cell receptor beta chain was documented in a study of post-analysis software for immune sequencing data. Study-level results: Samples prepared in the same batch strongly co-clustered by F measure. Included in a set of a few TRBV segments more frequent in patients than controls were TRBV5-6, TRBV5-1 and TRBV20-1. Multiple sclerosis was associated with a significant reduction in normalized Chao1 diversity relative to controls.

Germline trimming cut 0 bases from V and 7 bases from J; bases unmatched to any gene: 4. The CDR3 is 15 residues long. From germline, CDR1 is SGHKS and CDR2 YYEKEE (reference sequence). This clonotype was seen a few times. Its antigen remains unidentified. Unique molecular identifiers featured in each of the TCR beta cDNA libraries. The source material, 1 to 10 million T cells, gave rise to about 500,000 cDNA molecules. Via MiXCR, TCRdb re-called the PCR reads, giving one row per CDR3 protein. The top ten clones hold 28% of a sample with about 160,000 distinct CDR3 sequences, roughly 34% of them seen once.

This TCR was sampled from a girl aged 5-17 years with multiple sclerosis. The V gene is TRBV5-5, the J gene TRBJ1-4; 9 nucleotides agree with TRBD1. The source material was blood, sampled after autologous hematopoietic stem cell transplantation. The CDR3 DNA sequence: TGTGCCAGCAGCTTGGCGGGGACAGGGCTTGAAAAACTGTTTTTT. Its translation is CASSLAGTGLEKLFF.